This T cell receptor (beta chain) was sequenced during a study of chemoradiotherapy in HPV16-positive cancers. Whole-study context: Two HPV16-positive patients' cells yielded candidate HPV-specific clones and common motifs.

Over chemoradiotherapy, repertoires were sampled more than once. Worth noting for this clone: The antigen remains undetermined.

TCRdb's table, derived via immunoSEQ multiplex PCR, lists solely in-frame clones and lacks some. In the table there are 15,000 to 20,000 clones, 90% of which are singletons. General study results and limits: During treatment, candidate HPV-specific clones and E7-related motifs expanded in tumor. In HPV16-positive patients, HPV-responsive T-cell expansion tracked better recurrence-free survival.

This sequence originates from a human donor with HPV-associated anogenital cancer. The sample here was blood, taken from a patient who underwent chemoradiotherapy.

CDR3 amino acids: CATSREAENTEAFF. As DNA, the CDR3 is TGTGCCACCAGCAGAGAAGCAGAGAACACTGAAGCTTTCTTT. This chain joins TRBV15 and TRBJ1-1; D remains unclear. V was trimmed by 0 bases and J by 1 base, leaving 6 bases between them. The length of the CDR3 is 14 residues. Germline loops: CDR1 LNHNV, CDR2 YYDKDF (reference sequence).